A selection of T cell receptor beta chains follows, all from one sample in a study of blood T cells in healthy people across ages. TCRdb re-derived calls from the 5' RACE reads in MiXCR, one entry per CDR3 protein. The repertoire holds some 1,500,000 distinct CDR3 sequences, approximately 43% seen once, with less than 5% in the top ten. The specimen sequenced was blood. The origin of the receptors is a woman aged 18-29 years in good health. Both conserved end residues are part of each CDR3. Fields, in order: J gene, V gene, clone size, D gene, CDR3 protein, CDR3 DNA. The D gene is left open where the match is weak. Some rows mark clone size as missing; the rest say once, few, many or name a class of expanded clone.

TRBJ2-7	TRBV5-1	-	TRBD2	CASSLAKPGLAAHEQYF	TGCGCCAGCAGCTTGGCGAAGCCGGGACTAGCAGCCCACGAGCAGTACTTC
TRBJ2-3	TRBV5-1	few	TRBD2	CASSLGTSPPDTQYF	TGCGCCAGCAGCTTAGGGACTAGCCCCCCGGATACGCAGTATTTT
TRBJ2-1	TRBV29-1	-	-	CSVEGGRVEGSYNEQFF	TGCAGCGTTGAAGGGGGGAGAGTGGAAGGGTCCTACAATGAGCAGTTCTTC
TRBJ1-5	TRBV6-2/TRBV6-3	-	-	CASRSRQSNQPQHF	TGTGCCAGCAGATCTCGACAGTCTAATCAGCCCCAGCATTTT
TRBJ2-7	TRBV29-1	-	-	CSVERSRTQYF	TGCAGCGTTGAAAGATCGAGAACCCAGTACTTC
TRBJ2-1	TRBV4-1	many	-	CASSQANRNEQFF	TGCGCCAGCAGCCAAGCTAACCGGAATGAGCAGTTCTTC
TRBJ2-7	TRBV4-1	-	-	CASRHQGGEQYF	TGCGCCAGCAGACATCAGGGGGGCGAGCAGTACTTC
TRBJ2-1	TRBV4-3	many	-	CASSQDYSYNEQFF	TGCGCCAGCAGCCAAGATTACTCCTACAATGAGCAGTTCTTC
TRBJ1-4	TRBV5-1	-	-	CASSLGGEGNEKLFF	TGCGCCAGCAGCTTGGGCGGGGAGGGAAATGAAAAACTGTTTTTT
TRBJ2-7	TRBV7-9	-	TRBD1	CASSPGQGMAYEQYF	TGTGCCAGCAGCCCCGGACAGGGGATGGCCTACGAGCAGTACTTC
TRBJ1-4	TRBV6-6	-	TRBD1	CASSPWDRGLANEKLFF	TGTGCCAGCAGTCCCTGGGACAGGGGGCTGGCTAATGAAAAACTGTTTTTT
TRBJ1-2	TRBV5-1	-	-	CASSSGNSIIGYTF	TGCGCCAGCAGCTCCGGGAACAGTATCATCGGCTACACCTTC
TRBJ2-1	TRBV6-1	-	TRBD2	CASSPLRSGRAAGNEQFF	TGTGCCAGCAGCCCCCTTAGAAGCGGGAGGGCCGCGGGGAATGAGCAGTTCTTC
TRBJ2-1	TRBV6-2/TRBV6-3	-	-	CACSYNGGLNNEQFF	TGTGCCTGCAGTTACAACGGGGGGCTGAACAATGAGCAGTTCTTC
TRBJ1-1	TRBV12-3/TRBV12-4	many	-	CASSSWGNTEAFF	TGTGCCAGCAGTTCGTGGGGGAACACTGAAGCTTTCTTT
TRBJ1-2	TRBV27	few	TRBD1	CASSLQGGRGYTF	TGTGCCAGCAGTCTACAGGGGGGACGTGGCTACACCTTC
TRBJ2-5	TRBV7-2	-	TRBD1	CASSVTGTGALGQYF	TGTGCCAGCAGTGTTACCGGGACAGGGGCTTTAGGGCAGTACTTC
TRBJ2-1	TRBV11-3	-	-	CASSFGDKVNEQFF	TGTGCCAGCAGCTTCGGGGACAAGGTAAATGAGCAGTTCTTC
TRBJ2-7	TRBV12-3/TRBV12-4	-	TRBD1	CASSSTQGFYEQYF	TGTGCCAGCAGCTCAACACAGGGGTTCTACGAGCAGTACTTC
TRBJ1-1	TRBV29-1	-	-	CSVEDQRFARKGNTEAFF	TGCAGCGTTGAAGACCAACGATTCGCCCGAAAGGGGAACACTGAAGCTTTCTTT
TRBJ2-7	TRBV28	-	-	CASSLRGPGSYEQYF	TGTGCCAGCAGTTTACGGGGACCAGGGTCCTACGAGCAGTACTTC
TRBJ2-7	TRBV20-1	-	TRBD2	CSARDRGGPGEQYF	TGCAGTGCTAGAGATCGGGGGGGCCCTGGGGAGCAGTACTTC
TRBJ2-3	TRBV2	-	TRBD2	CAGSDGLAGANTQYF	TGTGCCGGCAGTGATGGACTAGCGGGGGCCAATACGCAGTATTTT
TRBJ2-1	TRBV4-2	-	TRBD1	CASSQRGPGDNEQFF	TGTGCCAGCAGCCAAAGGGGGCCCGGGGACAATGAGCAGTTCTTC
TRBJ2-3	TRBV20-1	-	TRBD2	CSAIAGGSTDTQYF	TGCAGTGCTATAGCGGGGGGGAGCACAGATACGCAGTATTTT
TRBJ2-7	TRBV27	-	-	CASSPGTLISYEQYF	TGTGCCAGCAGCCCGGGGACCTTGATTTCCTACGAGCAGTACTTC
TRBJ2-1	TRBV7-9	few	-	CASSLLGQTYNEQFF	TGTGCCAGCAGCTTATTAGGACAGACATACAATGAGCAGTTCTTC
TRBJ2-7	TRBV7-4	few	-	CASSLVSGNDEQYF	TGTGCCAGCAGCTTAGTGTCAGGGAATGACGAGCAGTACTTC